This TCR beta chain was retrieved from a study of Ad26.COV2.S vaccination and SARS-CoV-2 variants. Findings and limits, study-wide: The study found higher spike-specific TCR breadth in vaccine than placebo recipients. Substantial breadth was reportedly displayed by spike-specific CD8+ and CD4+ T cell responses after vaccination.

Stated treatment: 15 to 20 received Ad26.COV2.S at low or high dose, single or two shots; about 5 received placebo; per-sample allocation not given. The samples date from day 63 after the first vaccine or placebo injection. An Ad26 vector carrying the Wuhan-strain SARS-CoV-2 spike served as the vaccine. The CDR3 contains 13 residues. V was pared by 2 bases and J by 7 bases, with 14 bases between. Germline assignment: CDR1 GTSNPN and CDR2 SVGIG (reference sequence). Generated by immunoSEQ multiplex PCR, the TCRdb table keeps only in-frame clones and is missing some. The table records roughly 400,000 clones, roughly 90% of them present only once. Of note for this clone: The target antigen is unknown.

The TCR sequence derives from a person between 18 and 65 years old who received the Ad26.COV2.S COVID-19 vaccine or a placebo. Sequenced here: peripheral blood, sampled in a trial of Ad26.COV2.S vaccine versus placebo. The rearrangement joins TRBV30 to TRBJ1-2, with D perhaps TRBD1 (5 bases). The CDR3 protein is CAWSQGRGSGYTF. DNA for the CDR3: TGTGCCTGGAGTCAGGGTAGGGGTAGTGGCTACACCTTC.